These T cell receptor beta chains were read from a single sample in a study of cytomegalovirus exposure and HLA in healthy donors. The assay was immunoSEQ multiplex PCR, and TCRdb's table has in-frame clones only and misses some. This table holds more than 95,000 clones, approximately 90% found once. The sequenced sample consisted of PBMCs. These receptors all come from a man aged 18-30 years in good health and CMV-seronegative. The CDR3 runs from the conserved cysteine through the conserved F or W. A D gene is named only where the DNA matches it firmly. Some rows have no size entry. The others give once, few or many, or a class for an expanded clone.

CDR3 length | J gene | D gene | V gene | clone size | CDR3 DNA | CDR3 protein
16 | TRBJ2-7 | . | TRBV27 | . | TGTGCCAGTTCGACAGGTAAAACAGGGGAGGCCTACGAGCAGTACTTC | CASSTGKTGEAYEQYF
17 | TRBJ2-1 | TRBD2 | TRBV18 | . | TGTGCCAGCTCACCAAGGACTAGCGGGATTGGAAACAATGAGCAGTTCTTC | CASSPRTSGIGNNEQFF
16 | TRBJ1-3 | . | TRBV28 | . | TGTGCCAGCAGTTCACTCAGGGGTAGGTCTGGAAACACCATATATTTT | CASSSLRGRSGNTIYF
15 | TRBJ1-1 | . | TRBV10-3 | . | TGTGCCATCAGCCCGAGGACGGGGGAGATCACTGAAGCTTTCTTT | CAISPRTGEITEAFF
17 | TRBJ1-6 | . | TRBV30 | few | TGTGCCTGGAGTGAAGAGTCTGGGAGCTCCTATAATTCACCCCTCCACTTT | CAWSEESGSSYNSPLHF
14 | TRBJ2-2 | . | TRBV29-1 | once | TGCAGCGTGGGAGACCCAATCAACCACGGGGAGCTGTTTTTT | CSVGDPINHGELFF
14 | TRBJ1-5 | . | TRBV9 | . | TGTGCCAGCAGCGTAAACGGGTACAATCAGCCCCAGCATTTT | CASSVNGYNQPQHF
10 | TRBJ1-1 | TRBD1 | TRBV29-1 | . | TGCAGCGTGTGGGACAGCCTAGCTTTCTTT | CSVWDSLAFF
12 | TRBJ2-7 | . | TRBV6-5 | . | TGTGCCACCCGGCGGGATTCCTACGAGCAGTACTTC | CATRRDSYEQYF
14 | TRBJ2-3 | . | TRBV13 | . | TGTGCCAGCGGGGGTGCAGGGGACACAGATACGCAGTATTTT | CASGGAGDTDTQYF
19 | TRBJ2-1 | TRBD2 | TRBV4-1 | . | TGCGCCAGCAGCCAAGCGTGGGGACTAGCGGGAGCCTCCTACAATGAGCAGTTCTTC | CASSQAWGLAGASYNEQFF
16 | TRBJ2-2 | . | TRBV5-6 | . | TGTGCCAGCAGCCCAGAGGACAGAGTGAACACCGGGGAGCTGTTTTTT | CASSPEDRVNTGELFF
17 | TRBJ2-3 | . | TRBV4-1 | . | TGCGCCAGCAGCCAAGAGGGGTGGGGGCCGAACACAGATACGCAGTATTTT | CASSQEGWGPNTDTQYF
16 | TRBJ2-7 | . | TRBV11-2 | . | TGTGCCAGCAGCCAAAAACAGGTACGCGGGACCTACGAGCAGTACTTC | CASSQKQVRGTYEQYF
13 | TRBJ1-1 | . | TRBV2 | . | TGTGCCAGCAGTGTGAGGTGGGGACAACAAGCTTTCTTT | CASSVRWGQQAFF
14 | TRBJ1-4 | TRBD1 | TRBV5-1 | . | TGCGCCAGCCAAACGGGAGGGGGCACTGAAAAACTGTTTTTT | CASQTGGGTEKLFF
16 | TRBJ2-7 | . | TRBV5-6 | . | TGTGCCAGCAGCTTGGCCGGGGACTCCTTCTCCTACGAGCAGTACTTC | CASSLAGDSFSYEQYF
14 | TRBJ2-7 | TRBD1 | TRBV5-1 | . | TGCGCCAGCAGCCCGGGACAGGGGTACTACGAGCAGTACTTC | CASSPGQGYYEQYF
16 | TRBJ2-7 | TRBD1 | TRBV11-2 | . | TGTGCCAGCAGCTCATTGACCGGGACAGGGGTTCGCGAGCAGTACTTC | CASSSLTGTGVREQYF
16 | TRBJ2-7 | TRBD2 | TRBV19 | . | TGTGCCAGTAGTCCCTACTACAGCGGGAGCTCCTACGAGCAGTACTTC | CASSPYYSGSSYEQYF
16 | TRBJ1-4 | TRBD1 | TRBV6-1 | . | TGTGCCAGCAGTGAGCCACCGGGACAGGTCAATGAAAAACTGTTTTTT | CASSEPPGQVNEKLFF
15 | TRBJ1-3 | TRBD1 | TRBV5-1 | . | TGCGCCAGCAGCCGGGACAGCGTCTCTGGAAACACCATATATTTT | CASSRDSVSGNTIYF
15 | TRBJ1-2 | . | TRBV4-1 | . | TGCGCCAGCAGCCAAGATCGAAGGGGGTTTGATGGCTACACCTTC | CASSQDRRGFDGYTF
15 | TRBJ2-1 | TRBD2 | TRBV11-1 | . | TGTGCCAGCAGCTTTAGCGGGGAGTCCTACAATGAGCAGTTCTTC | CASSFSGESYNEQFF